These T cell receptor beta chains were read from a single sample in a study of shared clonotypes between healthy human individuals. Sequenced by immunoSEQ multiplex PCR; TCRdb stores in-frame clones only, minus some. Of roughly 1,100,000 clones listed, 70% to 80% are singletons. Sequenced: memory CD4+ T cells sorted from blood. The receptors here all came from a young man in good health. CDR3s include the opening cysteine and the closing phenylalanine or tryptophan. D genes are given only for firm matches. Only part of the rows carry a size: once, few, many, or a class if the clone is expanded.

clone size	V gene	D gene	J gene	CDR3 DNA	CDR3 protein
.	TRBV10-3	.	TRBJ2-3	TGTGCCATCAGTGAGTCCGCGGGGGCCGTTCCTAGCACAGATACGCAGTATTTT	CAISESAGAVPSTDTQYF
.	TRBV29-1	.	TRBJ2-3	TGCAGCGTTGATAGGACAGCAGCAGGCAGTGATACGCAGTATTTT	CSVDRTAAGSDTQYF
.	TRBV6-1	.	TRBJ1-5	TGTGCCAGCAGTGTCGGAGGGGGCAATCAGCCCCAGCATTTT	CASSVGGGNQPQHF
.	TRBV5-1	.	TRBJ1-3	TGCGCCAGCAGCTTGGGTGGGGACTCTGGAAACACCATATATTTT	CASSLGGDSGNTIYF
.	TRBV27	TRBD1	TRBJ2-4	TGTGCCAGCAGTCGACAGGGGGACATTCAGTACTTC	CASSRQGDIQYF
few	TRBV7-2	.	TRBJ1-6	TGTGCCAGCAGCTTTAACAGGCGCGACCTCCACTTT	CASSFNRRDLHF
.	TRBV6-5	.	TRBJ2-7	TGTGCCAGCAGTTACCACCAACTGGGGTCCTACGAGCAGTACTTC	CASSYHQLGSYEQYF
.	TRBV1	.	TRBJ2-5	TGCACCAGCAGCCAAGAAGGCCCAGCGGTCAAAGGGGAGACCCAGTACTTC	CTSSQEGPAVKGETQYF
.	TRBV9	TRBD2	TRBJ2-1	TGTGCCAGCAGTGCTAGCGGGACCATTTTCAATGAGCAGTTCTTC	CASSASGTIFNEQFF
few	TRBV6-5	.	TRBJ2-7	TGTGCCAGCAGTTACTCTCGGCAGGCGACCTACGAGCAGTACTTC	CASSYSRQATYEQYF
.	TRBV5-6	TRBD1	TRBJ1-1	TGTGCCAGCAGCTCGACAGGGGGTGCTTTCTTT	CASSSTGGAFF
.	TRBV5-8	.	TRBJ1-5	TGTGCCAGCAGCGGTTCGGGCGGCGGTCAGCCCCAGCATTTT	CASSGSGGGQPQHF
.	TRBV5-4	.	TRBJ2-7	TGTGCCAGCAGCTTGGAGGGAGGCCTCTACGAGCAGTACTTC	CASSLEGGLYEQYF
.	TRBV6-5	TRBD2	TRBJ2-5	TGTGCCAGCAGAGGACTAGCAGAGACCCAGTACTTC	CASRGLAETQYF
.	TRBV10-2	.	TRBJ1-1	TGCGCCAGCAGTGAATGGGGGAGGCCCATGAACACTGAAGCTTTCTTT	CASSEWGRPMNTEAFF
.	TRBV5-5	.	TRBJ1-3	TGTGCCAGCAGCAAGGACCAGAACTCTGGAAACACCATATATTTT	CASSKDQNSGNTIYF
.	TRBV5-1	TRBD1	TRBJ2-5	TGCGCCAGCAGCTTGGCCCCGGGACAGCAAGAGACCCAGTACTTC	CASSLAPGQQETQYF
.	TRBV5-6	TRBD2	TRBJ2-7	TGTGCCAGCAGCCGCACTAGCGGAGCCTACGAGCAGTACTTC	CASSRTSGAYEQYF
.	TRBV5-4	.	TRBJ2-2	TGTGCCAGCAGCGGAAAGGTGAACACCGGGGAGCTGTTTTTT	CASSGKVNTGELFF
.	TRBV18	.	TRBJ2-5	TGTGCCAGCTCAGGTCGATCTATTCCGGGGGTTCAAGAGACCCAGTACTTC	CASSGRSIPGVQETQYF
.	TRBV28	.	TRBJ2-7	TGTGCCAGCAGTTTATGGGCGGGGCTTGGGAGCTCCTACGAGCAGTACTTC	CASSLWAGLGSSYEQYF
.	TRBV18	.	TRBJ2-1	TGTGCCAGCTCACCGGACCGTTACAATGAGCAGTTCTTC	CASSPDRYNEQFF
few	TRBV2	TRBD2	TRBJ2-5	TGTGCCAGCAGGGGCACTAGCGGGGGCCAGACCCAGTACTTC	CASRGTSGGQTQYF
.	TRBV4-3	TRBD1	TRBJ1-6	TGCGCCAGCAGCTCGCGAACGGGACAGGCTAATTCACCCCTCCACTTT	CASSSRTGQANSPLHF
.	TRBV15	TRBD1	TRBJ2-1	TGTGCCACCAGGGGTACTCCCGGCGCAGGGGGCTCCTACAATGAGCAGTTCTTC	CATRGTPGAGGSYNEQFF
.	TRBV30	TRBD1	TRBJ2-6	TGTGCCCGAGGGACAGGTTGGTTGGGGGCCAACGTCCTGACTTTC	CARGTGWLGANVLTF
.	TRBV30	.	TRBJ1-4	TGTGCCTGGAGTACCGGGCCTGCAACTAATGAAAAACTGTTTTTT	CAWSTGPATNEKLFF
.	TRBV18	.	TRBJ2-3	TGTGCCAGCTCACTAACGACAGTTCGGTGGACAGATACGCAGTATTTT	CASSLTTVRWTDTQYF
once	TRBV19	.	TRBJ1-4	TGTGCCAGTAGTACCTACACTGTGGCAACTAATGAAAAACTGTTTTTT	CASSTYTVATNEKLFF
.	TRBV13	TRBD1	TRBJ2-2	TGTGCCAGCAGCCCGCGGACAGGGTGGACCGGGGAGCTGTTTTTT	CASSPRTGWTGELFF
once	TRBV16	.	TRBJ1-2	TGTGCCAGCAGCCCCTCAGACAGCGTTCGGGGCTACACCTTC	CASSPSDSVRGYTF
.	TRBV30	TRBD1	TRBJ1-2	TGTGCCTGGAGGGAGACAGGGTCAGGCAGCTACACCTTC	CAWRETGSGSYTF